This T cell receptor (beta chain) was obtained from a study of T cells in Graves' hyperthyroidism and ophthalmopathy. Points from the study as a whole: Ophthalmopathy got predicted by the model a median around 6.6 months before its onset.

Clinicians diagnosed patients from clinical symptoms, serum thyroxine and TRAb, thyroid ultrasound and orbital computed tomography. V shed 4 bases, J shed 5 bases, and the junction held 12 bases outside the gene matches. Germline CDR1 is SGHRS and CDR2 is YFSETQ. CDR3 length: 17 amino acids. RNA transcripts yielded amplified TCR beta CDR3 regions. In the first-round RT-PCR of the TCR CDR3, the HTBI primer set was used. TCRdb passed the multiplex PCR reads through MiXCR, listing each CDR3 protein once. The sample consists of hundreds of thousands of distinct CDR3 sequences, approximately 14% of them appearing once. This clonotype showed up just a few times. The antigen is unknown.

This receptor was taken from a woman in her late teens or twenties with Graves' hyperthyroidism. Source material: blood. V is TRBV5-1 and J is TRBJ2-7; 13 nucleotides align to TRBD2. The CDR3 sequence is CASSRTSGRFFGNEQYF. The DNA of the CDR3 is TGCGCCAGCAGCAGGACTAGCGGGAGATTTTTCGGGAACGAGCAGTACTTC.